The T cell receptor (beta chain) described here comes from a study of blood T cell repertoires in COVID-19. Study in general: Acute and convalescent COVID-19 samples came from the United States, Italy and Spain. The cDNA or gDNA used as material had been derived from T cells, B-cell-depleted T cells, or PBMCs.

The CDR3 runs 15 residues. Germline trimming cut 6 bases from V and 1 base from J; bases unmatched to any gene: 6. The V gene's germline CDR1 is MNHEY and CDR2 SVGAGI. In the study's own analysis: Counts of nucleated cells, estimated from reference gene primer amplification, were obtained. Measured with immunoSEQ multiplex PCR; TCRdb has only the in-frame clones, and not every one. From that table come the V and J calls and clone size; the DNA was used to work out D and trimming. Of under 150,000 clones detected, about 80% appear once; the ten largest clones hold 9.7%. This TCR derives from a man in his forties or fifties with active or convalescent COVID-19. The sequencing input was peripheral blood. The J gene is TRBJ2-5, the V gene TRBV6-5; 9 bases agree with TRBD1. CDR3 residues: CASRAGQGPQETQYF. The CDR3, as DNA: TGTGCCAGCAGAGCCGGACAGGGGCCCCAAGAGACCCAGTACTTC.